This T cell receptor beta chain was captured in a study of cytomegalovirus exposure and HLA in healthy donors. Germline V gives CDR1 SGHRS, CDR2 YFSETQ. This CDR3 region has 15 residues. V was pared by 4 bases and J by 7 bases, with 9 bases of the junction left unmatched. The PCR ran on 60 Vbeta and 13 Jbeta primers. Profiled with immunoSEQ multiplex PCR; TCRdb holds only in-frame clones, not every one. Of some 220,000 clones in the sample, more than 60% were seen once. V and J are TRBV5-1 and TRBJ2-4; 9 nucleotides agree with TRBD2. The TCR originated in a woman between 55 and 75 years old in good health and CMV-seropositive. The sequencing sample was made of PBMCs. The CDR3 DNA follows: TGCGCCAGCAGCGAAGTTCTCGCGGGAGGGAACATTCAGTACTTC. This gives the protein CASSEVLAGGNIQYF.